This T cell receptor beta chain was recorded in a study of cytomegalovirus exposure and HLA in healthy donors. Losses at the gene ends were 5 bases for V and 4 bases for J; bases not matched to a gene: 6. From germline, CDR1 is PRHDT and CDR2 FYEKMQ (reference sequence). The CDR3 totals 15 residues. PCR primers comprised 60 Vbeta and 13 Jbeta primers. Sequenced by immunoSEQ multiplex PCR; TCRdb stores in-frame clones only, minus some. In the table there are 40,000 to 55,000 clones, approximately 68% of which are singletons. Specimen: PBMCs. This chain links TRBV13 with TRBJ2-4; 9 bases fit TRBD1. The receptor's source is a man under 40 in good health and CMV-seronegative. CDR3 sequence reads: CASSPETGGKNIQYF. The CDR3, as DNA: TGTGCCAGCAGCCCAGAGACAGGGGGTAAAAACATTCAGTACTTC.